This T cell receptor (beta chain) is from a study of blood T cell repertoires in COVID-19. This CDR3 is built from 15 residues. With 2 bases removed from V and 0 bases from J, the gap between germline ends came to 9 bases. Germline CDR1 and CDR2: MNHEY and SVGEGT. Participant-reported clinical history was the basis for cohort assignment. In the 2 weeks before study entry, exposed participants met a COVID-19 case, which was PCR-confirmed or clinician-diagnosed. In the study's own analysis: Nucleated cell counts were estimated from reference gene primer amplification. TCRdb keeps only in-frame clones here, not all; method: immunoSEQ multiplex PCR. That table gives V, J and clone size, and the DNA gave D and trimming. In the table there are about 370,000 clones, approximately 93% of which are singletons.

This receptor was identified in a middle-aged woman who had been exposed to COVID-19. The specimen was PBMCs or T cells enriched from blood (not recorded which). This chain links TRBV6-2 or TRBV6-3 with TRBJ2-3; D gene ambiguous. CDR3: CASSYATASTDTQYF. The CDR3 bases are TGTGCCAGCAGTTACGCCACAGCTAGCACAGATACGCAGTATTTT.